Listed below are T cell receptor beta chains from one sample, sequenced in a study of T-cell memory formation after mild COVID-19. TCRdb reanalysed the 5' RACE reads using MiXCR and keeps one entry per CDR3 protein. The sample lists about 560,000 distinct CDR3 sequences, around a sixth occurring once. Sequences were obtained from PBMCs or a T cell subset sorted from them (not recorded which). All receptors derive from an adult woman who had mild COVID-19 (a few samples of this study predate the infection). Cell type and time point are not known. The CDR3 runs from the conserved cysteine through the conserved F or W. The D gene is left open where the match is weak. Expanded clones get a size class; other rows say once, few or many, or leave the size out.

TRBV7-9,.,many,TRBJ2-3,CASGGNTQYF,TGTGCCAGCGGCGGTAATACGCAGTATTTT
TRBV6-5,TRBD1,few,TRBJ1-1,CASSRDRVNVKAFF,TGTGCCAGCAGCCGGGACAGGGTTAACGTCAAAGCTTTCTTT
TRBV11-1,.,.,TRBJ2-7,CASSLGPDASYEQYF,TGTGCCAGCAGCTTAGGGCCGGACGCTTCCTACGAGCAGTACTTC
TRBV12-3/TRBV12-4,.,few,TRBJ2-5,CASIPGPGETQYF,TGTGCCAGCATCCCCGGTCCGGGAGAGACCCAGTACTTC
TRBV7-9,.,.,TRBJ1-1,CASRIMTGVGTEAFF,TGTGCCAGCAGAATAATGACAGGCGTGGGCACTGAAGCTTTCTTT
TRBV3-1,.,many,TRBJ2-7,CASSHGDRGPSYEQYF,TGTGCCAGCAGCCATGGGGATAGGGGACCTTCCTACGAGCAGTACTTC
TRBV12-3/TRBV12-4,TRBD1,.,TRBJ2-5,CASSFRTGGHETQYF,TGTGCCAGCAGTTTCCGGACAGGGGGCCACGAGACCCAGTACTTC
TRBV6-6,.,.,TRBJ1-2,CASSNRPGRPLGYTF,TGTGCCAGCAGTAACCGCCCGGGACGACCGCTAGGCTACACCTTC
TRBV27,.,.,TRBJ2-6,CASRASGANVLTF,TGTGCCAGCAGAGCCTCTGGGGCCAACGTCCTGACTTTC
TRBV6-6,TRBD1,.,TRBJ2-3,CASTLGQGVADTQYF,TGTGCCAGCACCTTAGGACAGGGGGTTGCAGATACGCAGTATTTT
TRBV5-5,.,.,TRBJ2-3,CASSLIYGVPPADTQYF,TGTGCCAGCAGCTTGATTTACGGCGTCCCCCCGGCGGATACGCAGTATTTT
TRBV6-6,TRBD1,.,TRBJ1-1,CASSYPGQGDTEAFF,TGTGCCAGCAGTTACCCGGGACAGGGGGACACTGAAGCTTTCTTT
TRBV27,.,few,TRBJ1-1,CASRRTEHTEAFF,TGTGCCAGCAGGCGGACGGAACACACTGAAGCTTTCTTT
TRBV10-3,TRBD1,.,TRBJ2-1,CAISEWTGSDEQFF,TGTGCCATCAGTGAGTGGACAGGGAGCGATGAGCAGTTCTTC
TRBV27,.,few,TRBJ2-3,CASSPQGRNMDTQYF,TGTGCCAGCAGCCCCCAGGGGCGAAACATGGATACGCAGTATTTT
TRBV20-1,TRBD1,.,TRBJ1-5,CSARTGGNQPQHF,TGCAGTGCTCGGACAGGGGGCAATCAGCCCCAGCATTTT
TRBV7-6,.,few,TRBJ2-5,CASSLAARETQYF,TGTGCCAGCAGCTTAGCTGCAAGAGAGACCCAGTACTTC
TRBV27,.,many,TRBJ2-2,CANIPSGQNTGELFF,TGTGCCAACATCCCATCCGGACAAAACACCGGGGAGCTGTTTTTT
TRBV6-5,.,few,TRBJ1-1,CASSRNGLLNTEAFF,TGTGCCAGCAGTCGAAATGGACTGTTGAACACTGAAGCTTTCTTT
TRBV7-6,TRBD1,many,TRBJ2-5,CASRDRGQETQYF,TGTGCCAGCCGGGACAGGGGGCAAGAGACCCAGTACTTC
TRBV12-2,.,.,TRBJ2-7,CASRFSSVEQYF,TGTGCAAGTCGCTTCTCTAGCGTCGAGCAGTACTTC
TRBV5-5,TRBD1,many,TRBJ2-7,CASSRDRAFYEQYF,TGTGCCAGCAGCCGGGACAGGGCTTTTTACGAGCAGTACTTC